These 18 T cell receptor beta chains were sequenced from one sample in a study of glioma-infiltrating T cells after dendritic cell vaccination. The protocol was immunoSEQ multiplex PCR, while the TCRdb copy is restricted to in-frame clones and leaves out a portion. In the table there are roughly 100,000 clones, 81% of which are singletons. The source was blood, collected before dendritic cell vaccination. The receptors come from a human donor with glioblastoma.

The chain links TRBV7-3 to TRBJ1-4, with unresolved D. Between the trimmed V and J ends, which lost 3 bases and 8 bases, there was a span of 10 bases. CDR1 and CDR2 from the germline V gene are SGHTA and FQGTGA. This CDR3 contains 13 residues. The CDR3 loop is CASSLQPGEKLFF. CDR3 DNA sequence: TGTGCCAGCAGCTTGCAACCGGGAGAAAAACTGTTTTTT.

The V gene is TRBV6-5, the J gene TRBJ2-5, with 7 bases aligning to TRBD2. This CDR3 contains 15 residues. V lost 0 bases to trimming and J lost 5 bases; unmatched junction nucleotides: 6. CDR1 and CDR2 (germline): MNHEY, SVGAGI. CDR3 bases: TGTGCCAGCAGTTACTCTTTGCGGGGAGGGGAGACCCAGTACTTC. It codes for CASSYSLRGGETQYF.

J is TRBJ1-5 and V is TRBV19, with D perhaps TRBD1 (6 bases). This CDR3 contains 16 residues. CDR1 LNHDA and CDR2 SQIVND come from the germline V gene (reference sequence). V lost 5 bases, J lost 3 bases, and 17 bases lay in between. Here the CDR3 reads CASSRSYDRINQPQHF. The CDR3 DNA reads as TGTGCCAGTAGTCGTTCCTACGACAGGATCAATCAGCCCCAGCATTTT.

The chain combines TRBV27 with TRBJ2-6; D is possibly TRBD1 (6 bases). Trimming removed 3 bases at V and 6 bases at J, with 21 bases between. CDR1 is MNHEY and CDR2 is SMNVEV in the germline V gene (reference sequence). CDR3 length equals 18 residues. The CDR3 DNA is TGTGCCAGCAGTTTTTTTGACAGGCCAGCTCTAGAGGCCAACGTCCTGACTTTC. Translation: CASSFFDRPALEANVLTF.

V and J are TRBV4-1 and TRBJ2-1; TRBD2 aligns across 9 bases. J was trimmed by 0 bases and V by 2 bases; bases with no gene match: 5. Germline CDR1 reads MGHRA; CDR2 reads YSYEKL. The length of the CDR3 is 17 residues. The CDR3 reads CASSQRGGESSYNEQFF. The DNA of the CDR3 is TGCGCCAGCAGCCAACGCGGGGGGGAGAGCTCCTACAATGAGCAGTTCTTC.

The chain recombines TRBV5-6 with TRBJ1-1, with 8 nucleotides matching TRBD1. Germline CDR1 SGHDT, CDR2 YYEEEE. The CDR3 runs to 15 residues. The V segment lost 4 bases and the J segment 1 base; nucleotides outside the gene matches: 6. DNA of the CDR3: TGTGCCAGCAGCCCTGAGACAGGGGCGAACACTGAAGCTTTCTTT. It translates to CASSPETGANTEAFF.

The CDR3 is CASSPNLKRGYEQFF. For the CDR3, the DNA is TGTGCCAGCAGCCCCAATTTGAAGCGGGGGTATGAGCAGTTCTTC. The chain links TRBV9 to TRBJ2-1, with 8 bases that match TRBD2. The V gene's germline CDR1 is SGDLS and CDR2 YYNGEE. J was trimmed by 8 bases and V by 4 bases; bases with no gene match: 11. CDR3 length equals 15 residues.

The rearrangement links TRBV2 to TRBJ2-5; D is undetermined. This CDR3 has 12 residues. From germline, CDR1 is SNHLY and CDR2 FYNNEI. Trimming removed 3 bases at V and 6 bases at J, with 8 bases between. CDR3 loop: CASSDGEKTQYF. The CDR3 DNA reads TGTGCCAGCAGTGACGGTGAAAAGACCCAGTACTTC. The complete variable domain, with remaining parts taken from reference TRBV2 and TRBJ2-5, reads EPEVTQTPSHQVTQMGQEVILRCVPISNHLYFYWYRQILGQKVEFLVSFYNNEISEKSEIFDDQFSVERPDGSNFTLKIRSTKLEDSAMYFCASSDGEKTQYFGPGTRLLVL.

The chain employs TRBV5-1 and TRBJ1-3, with TRBD1 identical over 7 bases. The V segment lost 1 base and the J segment 6 bases; nucleotides outside the gene matches: 7. Germline lookup yields CDR1 SGHRS and CDR2 YFSETQ. The CDR3 is 15 amino acids. The CDR3, as DNA: TGCGCCAGCAGCTTGACGGTACAGGGGTCAAACACCATATATTTT. Translation: CASSLTVQGSNTIYF.

The rearrangement joins TRBV2 to TRBJ2-3, with a tentative D call TRBD1 (5 bases). CDR1 is SNHLY, CDR2 FYNNEI, per germline. The CDR3 loop spans 15 amino acids. The ends were cut back, 5 bases at V and 0 bases at J, with 12 bases in the middle. The CDR3 spells CASSLGAPSTDTQYF. The CDR3 DNA reads as TGTGCCAGCAGTTTAGGGGCCCCTAGCACAGATACGCAGTATTTT.

This chain links TRBV9 with TRBJ1-1; D remains ambiguous. The V and J ends lost 0 bases and 3 bases respectively, with 12 bases between them. Per germline, CDR1 SGDLS and CDR2 YYNGEE. CDR3 length: 15 amino acids. The CDR3 loop reads CASSVGGVGDTEAFF. CDR3 nucleotides: TGTGCCAGCAGCGTAGGTGGGGTCGGGGACACTGAAGCTTTCTTT.

As DNA, the CDR3 is TGCGCCAGCAGCCAAGGACCTCGGGCGCGGGGAGCTTTCTTT. Protein: CASSQGPRARGAFF. V gene TRBV4-1 combines with J gene TRBJ1-1; D is unclear. This CDR3 is 14 amino acids long. Trimming cost V 1 base and J 10 bases, with 16 bases left between them. CDR1 is MGHRA and CDR2 is YSYEKL in the germline V gene.

This clone came up once. The chain joins TRBV5-1 to TRBJ2-2; 13 nucleotides match TRBD2. The CDR3 length is 19 residues. Losses at the gene ends were 4 bases for V and 6 bases for J; bases not matched to a gene: 15. Germline-derived CDR1 and CDR2 are SGHRS and YFSETQ. DNA of the CDR3: TGCGCCAGCAGCCGGAAGGTGGGTTCGACTAGCGGGGGGCCCGGGGAGCTGTTTTTT. Encoded protein: CASSRKVGSTSGGPGELFF.

The genes are TRBV13 and TRBJ1-1; 9 bases fit TRBD1. Per germline, CDR1 PRHDT and CDR2 FYEKMQ (reference sequence). This CDR3 is built from 15 residues. Trimming cost V 5 bases and J 0 bases; bases outside gene matches: 4. This chain's CDR3 is CASSHTGGMNTEAFF. The CDR3 bases are TGTGCCAGCAGCCATACAGGGGGCATGAACACTGAAGCTTTCTTT. Drawing the rest from reference TRBV13 and TRBJ1-1, the complete variable domain is AAGVIQSPRHLIKEKRETATLKCYPIPRHDTVYWYQQGPGQDPQFLISFYEKMQSDKGSIPDRFSAQQFSDYHSELNMSSLELGDSALYFCASSHTGGMNTEAFFGQGTRLTVV.

This rearrangement joins TRBV7-9 to TRBJ2-6; TRBD1 aligns across 10 bases. The V gene end was trimmed by 1 base and the J gene end by 0 bases; junction bases not matched to a gene: 6. The CDR3 spans 19 residues. Germline V gives CDR1 SEHNR, CDR2 FQNEAQ (reference sequence). CDR3 in amino acids: CASSLVRTGGISGANVLTF. The DNA of the CDR3 is TGTGCCAGCAGCTTAGTCAGGACAGGGGGGATCTCTGGGGCCAACGTCCTGACTTTC.

J is TRBJ2-7 and V is TRBV6-5, with TRBD2 as a possible D gene (5 bases). V gave up 2 bases and J gave up 3 bases, with 11 bases separating them. CDR1 and CDR2 from the germline V gene are MNHEY and SVGAGI. The CDR3 runs to 14 residues. This chain's CDR3 is CASSYRERVYEQYF. The CDR3 bases are TGTGCCAGCAGTTACAGGGAGAGGGTCTACGAGCAGTACTTC.

The chain carries TRBV5-1 and TRBJ2-4; 11 bases agree with TRBD1. The CDR3 is 16 amino acids. CDR1 SGHRS and CDR2 YFSETQ come from the germline V gene. The V segment lost 2 bases and the J segment 6 bases; nucleotides outside the gene matches: 7. CDR3 bases: TGCGCCAGCAGCTTAGAGGGACAGGGGGGCGGAAACATTCAGTACTTC. Its translation is CASSLEGQGGGNIQYF.

This chain uses TRBV11-3 with TRBJ1-4; D unresolved. From germline, CDR1 is SGHNT and CDR2 YENEEA. CDR3 size: 14 residues. V was cut by 3 bases and J by 8 bases, with 13 bases left in between. CDR3 nucleotide sequence: TGTGCCAGCAGCTTCAAACCGGCGGGAGAAAAACTGTTTTTT. Translation: CASSFKPAGEKLFF. The complete variable domain, with remaining parts taken from reference TRBV11-3 and TRBJ1-4, reads EAGVVQSPRYKIIEKKQPVAFWCNPISGHNTLYWYLQNLGQGPELLIRYENEEAVDDSQLPKDRFSAERLKGVDSTLKIQPAELGDSAVYLCASSFKPAGEKLFFGSGTQLSVL.